Below are 27 T cell receptor beta chains sequenced from a single sample in a study of blood T cell repertoires in COVID-19. The assay was immunoSEQ multiplex PCR, and TCRdb's table has in-frame clones only and misses some. The sample contains 120,000 to 150,000 clones, more than 75% of which appear only once. The sequenced material came from peripheral blood. Receptors were obtained from a human donor with acute or convalescent COVID-19. The donor label of this sample is uncertain.

The chain recombines TRBV7-2 with TRBJ1-4; TRBD1 matches at 10 bases. CDR1 is SGHTA and CDR2 is FQGNSA in the germline V gene. The CDR3 consists of 15 residues. V dropped 5 bases and J dropped 7; count of bases not matched to a gene: 7. The CDR3 reads CASSTSGTGVEKLFF. In DNA, the CDR3 is TGTGCCAGCAGCACCTCCGGGACAGGGGTTGAAAAACTGTTTTTT.

J is TRBJ1-1 and V is TRBV5-4; 7 bases line up with TRBD1. This CDR3 is 16 amino acids long. Germline CDR1 reads SGHNT; CDR2 reads YYREEE (reference sequence). The V segment lost 2 bases and the J segment 6 bases; nucleotides outside the gene matches: 13. CDR3 amino acids: CASSFSIRTGGAEAFF. As DNA, the CDR3 is TGTGCCAGCAGCTTCTCGATTCGGACAGGAGGTGCTGAAGCTTTCTTT.

The rearrangement uses TRBV3-1 (or the pseudogene TRBV3-2) and TRBJ1-2; 12 nucleotides align to TRBD1. The trim removed 4 bases at V and 6 bases at J, leaving 15 bases unmatched. CDR1 LGHDT and CDR2 YNNKEL come from the germline V gene (reference sequence). CDR3 size: 18 residues. CDR3 bases: TGTGCCAGCAGCCTACACGGGACAGGGGGCAGAGGGAGCAATGGCTACACCTTC. It is translated as CASSLHGTGGRGSNGYTF.

This rearrangement joins TRBV5-8 to TRBJ2-3; D not resolved. Trimming removed 0 bases from V and 3 bases from J, with 5 bases in between. There are 13 residues in the CDR3. Germline assignment: CDR1 SGHTS and CDR2 YDEGEE. The CDR3 sequence: CASSLDLTDTQYF. CDR3 DNA sequence: TGTGCCAGCAGCTTGGATCTGACAGATACGCAGTATTTT.

The gene calls are TRBV5-5 and TRBJ2-7; D possibly corresponds to TRBD1 (5 bases). The V end was cut by 0 bases, the J end by 9 bases, with 16 bases between. The CDR3 is 14 residues long. The germline gives CDR1 SGHKS, CDR2 YYEKEE (reference sequence). CDR3 amino acids: CASSLAPGHLGQYF. CDR3 sequence (DNA): TGTGCCAGCAGCTTGGCCCCAGGACATCTGGGGCAGTACTTC.

The J gene is TRBJ2-7, the V gene TRBV6-4; 9 bases are a match to TRBD1. The CDR3 is 14 amino acids. The germline V gene encodes CDR1 MRHNA and CDR2 SNTAGT. After removal of 4 bases from V and 4 bases from J, the junction contained 5 bases not matched to a gene. In DNA form, the CDR3 reads TGTGCCAGCAGTGTAGGGACAGGGCCTTACGAGCAGTACTTC. Translated: CASSVGTGPYEQYF.

This chain links TRBV25-1 with TRBJ1-1, with a possible D match to TRBD1 (6 bases). Germline CDR1 reads MGHDK; CDR2 reads SYGVNS. Deletions cut 4 bases from V and 6 bases from J, with 18 bases between. The CDR3 has 15 residues. Here the CDR3 DNA reads TGTGCCAGCAGTGGGGGCCCCTCGGGGGGCTCTGAAGCTTTCTTT. Protein sequence: CASSGGPSGGSEAFF.

This clone occurred a few times. V usage is TRBV10-2 and J usage is TRBJ2-7; perhaps TRBD2 as D (6 bases). V lost 0 bases to trimming and J lost 3 bases, with 15 bases between them. CDR3 size: 16 residues. Per the germline V gene, CDR1 is WSHSY and CDR2 is SAAADI. CDR3 sequence reads: CASSESLGRSGYEQYF. The CDR3 DNA sequence: TGCGCCAGCAGTGAGTCGCTAGGGAGGTCAGGCTACGAGCAGTACTTC.

This chain joins TRBV10-1 and TRBJ1-1, with D possibly matching TRBD1 (5 bases). This CDR3 has 15 amino acids. Germline-derived CDR1 and CDR2 are WNHNN and SYGVQD (reference sequence). V was shortened by 1 base and J by 5 bases, with 14 bases between the two germline ends. The CDR3 loop reads CASSEWGDLGTEAFF. CDR3 DNA: TGCGCCAGCAGTGAGTGGGGGGATTTGGGGACTGAAGCTTTCTTT.

The J gene is TRBJ1-2, the V gene TRBV10-3; TRBD1 agrees at 12 bases. In germline, CDR1 is ENHRY, CDR2 SYGVKD. V dropped 4 bases and J dropped 5; count of bases not matched to a gene: 11. This CDR3 spans 17 amino acids. The CDR3, as DNA: TGTGCCATCAGTGCGACCGGGACAGGGGGCTTGGGGTATGGCTACACCTTC. It yields the protein CAISATGTGGLGYGYTF.

This clone was picked up a small number of times. The gene calls are TRBV7-3 and TRBJ2-3, with 10 nucleotides matching TRBD2. V was pared by 5 bases and J by 6 bases, with 8 bases of the junction left unmatched. CDR1 is SGHTA, CDR2 FQGTGA, per germline. This CDR3 is 15 amino acids long. The CDR3 DNA reads TGTGCCAGCAGCCCCAGCGGGGGGGCGCGGGATACGCAGTATTTT. This translates into CASSPSGGARDTQYF.

V gene TRBV6-5 combines with J gene TRBJ1-5; 9 bases agree with TRBD1. The germline V gene encodes CDR1 MNHEY and CDR2 SVGAGI. J lost 5 bases, V lost 6 bases, and 8 bases had no gene match. The CDR3 sequence is 15 residues long. CDR3 sequence reads: CASSRHGQGYQPQHF. As DNA, the CDR3 is TGTGCCAGCAGCAGACACGGACAGGGGTATCAGCCCCAGCATTTT.

This clone was detected only once. The chain links TRBV27 to TRBJ2-3, with TRBD2 identical over 7 bases. Unmatched junction bases numbered 8, after V lost 2 bases and J lost 0 bases. Looked up from germline, CDR1 is MNHEY and CDR2 is SMNVEV (reference sequence). The CDR3 extends over 17 amino acids. The CDR3 coding sequence is TGTGCCAGCAGTTTACGTGCGGGGGTAAGGAGCACAGATACGCAGTATTTT. Translation: CASSLRAGVRSTDTQYF.

This clone has more than one count but fewer than ten. The chain joins TRBV7-2 to TRBJ1-3, with a possible D match to TRBD1 (6 bases). Trimming stripped 1 base from V and 4 bases from J, with 11 bases between. CDR1 is SGHTA, CDR2 FQGNSA, per germline. The CDR3 sequence is 15 residues long. The CDR3 DNA sequence: TGTGCCAGCAGCTTAGGTACAGGGCCAGGAAACACCATATATTTT. Protein: CASSLGTGPGNTIYF.

This chain uses TRBV7-9 with TRBJ1-2, with D maybe TRBD1 (5 bases). V gave up 1 base and J gave up 5 bases, with 8 bases separating them. Germline CDR1 reads SEHNR; CDR2 reads FQNEAQ (reference sequence). This CDR3 spans 13 amino acids. The chain's CDR3 is CASSLDAGYGYTF. CDR3 DNA: TGTGCCAGCAGCTTAGACGCAGGGTATGGCTACACCTTC.

The chain has TRBV10-3 and TRBJ2-7; unclear D gene. The CDR3 spans 14 residues. Trimming pared 0 bases from V and 4 bases from J, leaving 10 bases between. Germline loops: CDR1 ENHRY, CDR2 SYGVKD. CDR3 in amino acids: CAISESRIVYEQYF. The CDR3 DNA is TGTGCCATCAGTGAGTCGAGAATCGTTTACGAGCAGTACTTC.

J is TRBJ1-5 and V is TRBV19, with D uncertain. Trimming removed 3 bases at V and 1 base at J, with 7 bases between. Looked up from germline, CDR1 is LNHDA and CDR2 is SQIVND (reference sequence). There are 14 residues in the CDR3. The CDR3 reads CASSMGRSNQPQHF. CDR3 bases: TGTGCCAGTAGTATGGGGAGAAGCAATCAGCCCCAGCATTTT.

This chain connects TRBV6-6 to TRBJ1-3, with D unclear. The V and J ends lost 0 bases and 4 bases respectively, with 7 bases between them. Germline loops: CDR1 MNHNY, CDR2 SVGAGI (reference sequence). This CDR3 comprises 14 residues. CDR3 sequence reads: CASSYSERGNTIYF. The CDR3 DNA reads TGTGCCAGCAGTTACTCAGAGCGGGGAAACACCATATATTTT.

This chain joins TRBV30 and TRBJ1-1; D gene ambiguous. Germline V gene sequence: CDR1 GTSNPN, CDR2 SVGIG (reference sequence). The CDR3 runs to 14 residues. Trimming removed 0 bases at V and 0 bases at J, with 8 bases between. CDR3 residues: CAWSVSHLNTEAFF. CDR3 sequence (DNA): TGTGCCTGGAGTGTAAGTCACTTGAACACTGAAGCTTTCTTT.

This chain links TRBV30 with TRBJ1-2, with D maybe TRBD1 (5 bases). V dropped 1 base and J dropped 4 bases, with 10 bases sitting between them. CDR1 is GTSNPN and CDR2 is SVGIG in the germline V gene (reference sequence). The CDR3 is made up of 13 amino acids. For the CDR3, the DNA is TGTGCCTGGAGTGAGGGCAGGGTCTATGGCTACACCTTC. It specifies CAWSEGRVYGYTF.

This clone appeared once. The chain carries TRBV27 and TRBJ2-7; 8 bases are shared with TRBD1. V lost 7 bases and J lost 5; bases outside the gene matches: 7. The CDR3 is 13 amino acids. Germline assignment: CDR1 MNHEY and CDR2 SMNVEV (reference sequence). The CDR3 bases are TGTGCCAGCACAGGGGGCTTGGGACACGAGCAGTACTTC. Protein: CASTGGLGHEQYF.

The chain carries TRBV11-2 and TRBJ2-3, with TRBD2 as a possible D gene (7 bases). The germline CDR1 and CDR2 sequences are SGHAT and FQNNGV. V was cut by 1 base and J by 5 bases, with 13 bases left in between. This CDR3 is built from 15 residues. The CDR3 reads CASSLGDGGLDTQYF. The CDR3 DNA reads TGTGCCAGCAGCTTAGGGGACGGGGGGCTAGATACGCAGTATTTT.

J is TRBJ1-2 and V is TRBV28; D possibly corresponds to TRBD1 (6 bases). CDR1 MDHEN and CDR2 SYDVKM come from the germline V gene. Trimming cost V 6 bases and J 5 bases, with 16 bases left between them. The CDR3 consists of 14 residues. CDR3 loop: CASRTPGRGYGYTF. CDR3 DNA: TGTGCCAGCAGGACGCCCGGCAGGGGATATGGCTACACCTTC.

This chain joins TRBV6-5 and TRBJ1-2; D perhaps matches TRBD1 (5 bases). Germline V gene data show CDR1 as MNHEY and CDR2 as SVGAGI. Trimming removed 5 bases from V and 5 bases from J, with 12 bases in between. This CDR3 comprises 13 residues. CDR3 sequence: CASSPDRVYGYTF. CDR3 DNA sequence: TGTGCCAGCAGTCCCGACAGAGTATATGGCTACACCTTC.

The V and J genes are TRBV3-1 (or the pseudogene TRBV3-2) and TRBJ1-2; tentatively, D is TRBD1 (5 bases). The V end was cut by 8 bases, the J end by 2 bases, with 18 bases between. Germline values: CDR1 LGHDT, CDR2 YNNKEL (reference sequence). The CDR3 covers 15 residues. For the CDR3, the DNA is TGTGCCAGCGGTGGGAGGGGAAGCGTCAACTATGGCTACACCTTC. It specifies CASGGRGSVNYGYTF.

V usage is TRBV7-8 and J usage is TRBJ1-5; no reliable D call. This CDR3 is built from 15 residues. The germline CDR1 and CDR2 sequences are SGHVS and FQNEAQ. Trimming left V 1 base short and J 0 bases short, with 7 bases between. In DNA, the CDR3 is TGTGCCAGCAGCTTAGATCACAGTAGCAATCAGCCCCAGCATTTT. It yields the protein CASSLDHSSNQPQHF.

The chain joins TRBV29-1 to TRBJ2-3; D is unclear. Germline CDR1 SQVTM, CDR2 ANQGSEA. V lost 4 bases to trimming and J lost 0 bases, with 8 bases between them. CDR3 length equals 13 residues. CDR3 DNA: TGCAGCGTTGGACACTCGAGCACAGATACGCAGTATTTT. It translates to CSVGHSSTDTQYF.